One sample yielded the 18 T cell receptor beta chains listed below, sequenced in a study of T cell clones after liver transplantation (dated by TCRdb to the late 2010s). The receptor library was made with the immunoSEQ multiplex PCR assay. TCRdb provides this immuneACCESS table in a form limited to in-frame rearrangements. Some clones are lacking; in checked studies, under half of them reflect an unresolved V gene, and why the rest are absent is not known. Present in this sample are around 71,000 clones, 80% of which were seen just once. 0.65% to 0.85% of the sample is in the top ten clones. The material was CD4+ T cells from blood, obtained 12 months after liver transplant. These receptors came from a human patient who received a liver transplant. After a transplant, some of the T cells may come from the graft donor.

The chain joins TRBV28 to TRBJ1-5; TRBD1 might be the D (5 bases). Trimming shortened V by 6 bases and J by 7 bases, and 22 bases separated the two germline ends. The germline CDR1 and CDR2 sequences are MDHEN and SYDVKM. This CDR3 is 16 amino acids long. CDR3 amino acids: CASSLSGTAQGQPQHF. The DNA of the CDR3 is TGTGCCAGCAGCCTATCTGGGACTGCTCAAGGCCAGCCCCAGCATTTT.

This sequence joins TRBV28 and TRBJ2-7; D remains unclear. Germline loops: CDR1 MDHEN, CDR2 SYDVKM. This CDR3 spans 14 amino acids. Trimming cost V 5 bases and J 0 bases, with 11 bases left between them. The CDR3 here is CASSLPDPSYEQYF. CDR3 bases: TGTGCCAGCAGTCTGCCGGATCCCTCCTACGAGCAGTACTTC. Drawing the rest from reference TRBV28 and TRBJ2-7, the complete variable domain is DVKVTQSSRYLVKRTGEKVFLECVQDMDHENMFWYRQDPGLGLRLIYFSYDVKMKEKGDIPEGYSVSREKKERFSLILESASTNQTSMYLCASSLPDPSYEQYFGPGTRLTVT.

The V gene is TRBV9, the J gene TRBJ1-4, with D hard to call. In germline, CDR1 is SGDLS, CDR2 YYNGEE. The CDR3 is made up of 15 amino acids. V was shortened by 0 bases and J by 0 bases, with 6 bases between the two germline ends. The DNA of the CDR3 is TGTGCCAGCAGCGTAGCCCCCACAACTAATGAAAAACTGTTTTTT. Its translation: CASSVAPTTNEKLFF.

The V call is TRBV28, the J call TRBJ1-5; 7 nucleotides align to TRBD1. This CDR3 has 14 amino acids. Looked up from germline, CDR1 is MDHEN and CDR2 is SYDVKM. V was pared by 9 bases and J by 0 bases, with 5 bases of the junction left unmatched. The CDR3, as DNA: TGTGCCAGTACAGGGGATTATAGCAATCAGCCCCAGCATTTT. Residues: CASTGDYSNQPQHF.

V usage is TRBV30 and J usage is TRBJ1-5; D is uncertain. Trimming shortened V by 1 base and J by 5 bases, and 12 bases separated the two germline ends. The CDR3 runs 14 residues. CDR1 is GTSNPN and CDR2 is SVGIG in the germline V gene (reference sequence). The CDR3: CAWSDDLFDQPQHF. The CDR3 region has the DNA TGTGCCTGGAGTGACGACCTTTTCGATCAGCCCCAGCATTTT.

This rearrangement joins TRBV7-2 to TRBJ2-1; D unclear. V was cut by 1 base and J by 5 bases, with 9 bases left in between. The germline CDR1 and CDR2 sequences are SGHTA and FQGNSA. The CDR3 length is 14 residues. CDR3 DNA sequence: TGTGCCAGCAGCTTAGTGCAACGAAACAATGAGCAGTTCTTC. Its translation is CASSLVQRNNEQFF. Looking up the rest from reference TRBV7-2 and TRBJ2-1 gives the full variable domain: GAGVSQSPSNKVTEKGKDVELRCDPISGHTALYWYRQSLGQGLEFLIYFQGNSAPDKSGLPSDRFSAERTGGSVSTLTIQRTQQEDSAVYLCASSLVQRNNEQFFGPGTRLTVL.

In its sample, this clone was seen a few times. The CDR3 nucleotides are TGTGCCAGCAGCCCCAGCAGACGGGGCTACGAGCAGTACTTC. Its translation: CASSPSRRGYEQYF. V is TRBV7-8 and J is TRBJ2-7; tentative D call: TRBD2 (5 bases). Germline CDR1 is SGHVS and CDR2 is FQNEAQ. The CDR3 extends over 14 amino acids. Trimming took 5 bases from V and 3 from J, leaving 14 bases between them. The full variable domain, completed using reference TRBV7-8 and TRBJ2-7, is GAGVSQSPRYKVAKRGQDVALRCDPISGHVSLFWYQQALGQGPEFLTYFQNEAQLDKSGLPSDRFFAERPEGSVSTLKIQRTQQEDSAVYLCASSPSRRGYEQYFGPGTRLTVT.

The genes are TRBV28 and TRBJ2-1; D ambiguous. Between the trimmed V and J ends, which lost 3 bases and 8 bases, there was a span of 17 bases. The CDR3 contains 15 residues. Germline V CDR1 and CDR2: MDHEN, SYDVKM. The CDR3: CASSFLRVRADEQFF. For the CDR3, the DNA is TGTGCCAGCAGTTTCCTTCGGGTCCGGGCGGATGAGCAGTTCTTC.

The chain joins TRBV7-8 to TRBJ2-1; D gene ambiguous. Germline lookup yields CDR1 SGHVS and CDR2 FQNEAQ. V lost 5 bases and J lost 0, with 14 bases in between. This CDR3 comprises 16 residues. CDR3 nucleotides: TGTGCCAGCAGCCCTCGGCAGACGAGCTCCTACAATGAGCAGTTCTTC. Amino acids: CASSPRQTSSYNEQFF. The full variable domain, its missing parts supplied by reference TRBV7-8 and TRBJ2-1, is GAGVSQSPRYKVAKRGQDVALRCDPISGHVSLFWYQQALGQGPEFLTYFQNEAQLDKSGLPSDRFFAERPEGSVSTLKIQRTQQEDSAVYLCASSPRQTSSYNEQFFGPGTRLTVL.

The chain links TRBV27 to TRBJ2-2, with D possibly TRBD1 on 5 matching bases. The CDR3 extends over 14 amino acids. The ends were cut back, 4 bases at V and 4 bases at J, with 10 bases in the middle. Germline loops: CDR1 MNHEY, CDR2 SMNVEV (reference sequence). The CDR3 loop reads CASSSYTGTGELFF. In DNA, the CDR3 is TGTGCCAGCAGTTCATACACAGGCACCGGGGAGCTGTTTTTT.

The genes are TRBV6-1 and TRBJ2-1; TRBD2 matches at 8 bases. The CDR3 consists of 15 residues. With 6 bases clipped from V and 3 bases from J, the junction kept 7 bases outside the gene matches. The germline V gene encodes CDR1 MNHNS and CDR2 SASEGT. CDR3 protein: CASRRTSGNYNEQFF. The CDR3 DNA sequence: TGTGCCAGCAGGCGCACTAGCGGAAACTACAATGAGCAGTTCTTC.

The CDR3 region has the DNA TGCAGCGCCGCGGACGGGGACACTGAAGCTTTCTTT. It is translated as CSAADGDTEAFF. The V gene is TRBV29-1, the J gene TRBJ1-1; no clear D gene. In germline, CDR1 is SQVTM, CDR2 ANQGSEA. This CDR3 contains 12 residues. Trimming left V 7 bases short and J 3 bases short, with 12 bases between.

The genes are TRBV5-4 and TRBJ2-1, with TRBD2 matching 7 bases. Germline V gene data show CDR1 as SGHNT and CDR2 as YYREEE (reference sequence). V lost 0 bases to trimming and J lost 7 bases; unmatched junction nucleotides: 7. The CDR3 runs 15 residues. CDR3 DNA sequence: TGTGCCAGCAGCTTGGCCACCGGGAGGAATAATGAGCAGTTCTTC. This encodes CASSLATGRNNEQFF.

The sample holds a few counts of this clone. This chain uses TRBV6-5 with TRBJ1-1; D is possibly TRBD1 (5 bases). With 8 bases removed from V and 6 bases from J, the gap between germline ends came to 13 bases. The CDR3 runs to 12 residues. Per germline, CDR1 MNHEY and CDR2 SVGAGI. CDR3 nucleotides: TGTGCCAGCTGGTCAGGGTTTTCTGAAGCTTTCTTT. Amino acid sequence: CASWSGFSEAFF.

The J gene is TRBJ1-3, the V gene TRBV12-5, with a weak D call TRBD1 (6 bases). V lost 1 base, J lost 2 bases, and 6 bases lay in between. Per the germline V gene, CDR1 is LGHNT and CDR2 is FRNRAP. CDR3 length: 14 residues. CDR3 residues: CASGLGQAGNTIYF. The DNA for the CDR3 is TGTGCTAGTGGTTTGGGACAGGCTGGAAACACCATATATTTT.

The chain uses TRBV29-1 and TRBJ2-2; D might be TRBD2 (6 bases). Between the trimmed V and J ends, which lost 4 bases and 6 bases, there was a span of 9 bases. CDR1 and CDR2 from the germline V gene are SQVTM and ANQGSEA. This CDR3 region has 12 residues. CDR3 sequence reads: CSVAGRAGELFF. CDR3 coding DNA: TGCAGCGTTGCCGGGAGAGCCGGGGAGCTGTTTTTT.

The chain employs TRBV4-1 and TRBJ2-1, with a possible D match to TRBD2 (6 bases). V was pared by 0 bases and J by 5 bases, with 14 bases between. Germline V gene lookup returns CDR1 MGHRA and CDR2 YSYEKL. The CDR3 consists of 16 residues. CDR3 sequence (DNA): TGCGCCAGCAGCCAAGATCTCGGCCGGGGGAACAATGAGCAGTTCTTC. Amino acids: CASSQDLGRGNNEQFF.

The chain joins TRBV6-1 to TRBJ1-5; no firm D call. Trimming shortened V by 3 bases and J by 3 bases, and 9 bases separated the two germline ends. Germline assignment: CDR1 MNHNS and CDR2 SASEGT. This CDR3 is 14 amino acids long. The DNA of the CDR3 is TGTGCCAGCAGTGACAGCGCCGTCAATCAGCCCCAGCATTTT. Amino acid sequence: CASSDSAVNQPQHF.